A single sample gave rise to the 2 T cell receptor beta chains below, sequenced in a study of sequential checkpoint blockade in melanoma. Profiled with immunoSEQ multiplex PCR; TCRdb holds only in-frame clones, not every one. The data hold roughly 9,300 clones, with 60% to 80% observed a single time. As to treatment: randomized to nivolumab then ipilimumab (arm A) or the reverse (arm B). Here the sequenced sample was CD8+ T cells sorted from blood (inferred from file names), taken from a patient given nivolumab and ipilimumab in sequence. The source of these receptors is a human donor with melanoma.

The chain is built from TRBV19 and TRBJ2-7, with D perhaps TRBD1 (5 bases). The ends were cut back, 5 bases at V and 3 bases at J, with 11 bases in the middle. This CDR3 contains 13 residues. Germline values: CDR1 LNHDA, CDR2 SQIVND (reference sequence). DNA of the CDR3: TGTGCCAGTAGTTACAGGCTTATCTACGAGCAGTACTTC. Protein: CASSYRLIYEQYF.

This clone was counted between two and nine times. The rearrangement uses TRBV13 and TRBJ1-4; D is ambiguous. Per germline, CDR1 PRHDT and CDR2 FYEKMQ (reference sequence). The CDR3 runs 12 residues. Trimming shortened V by 11 bases and J by 1 base, and 8 bases separated the two germline ends. The CDR3: CAARVTNEKLFF. The DNA for the CDR3 is TGTGCCGCGAGGGTAACTAATGAAAAACTGTTTTTT.